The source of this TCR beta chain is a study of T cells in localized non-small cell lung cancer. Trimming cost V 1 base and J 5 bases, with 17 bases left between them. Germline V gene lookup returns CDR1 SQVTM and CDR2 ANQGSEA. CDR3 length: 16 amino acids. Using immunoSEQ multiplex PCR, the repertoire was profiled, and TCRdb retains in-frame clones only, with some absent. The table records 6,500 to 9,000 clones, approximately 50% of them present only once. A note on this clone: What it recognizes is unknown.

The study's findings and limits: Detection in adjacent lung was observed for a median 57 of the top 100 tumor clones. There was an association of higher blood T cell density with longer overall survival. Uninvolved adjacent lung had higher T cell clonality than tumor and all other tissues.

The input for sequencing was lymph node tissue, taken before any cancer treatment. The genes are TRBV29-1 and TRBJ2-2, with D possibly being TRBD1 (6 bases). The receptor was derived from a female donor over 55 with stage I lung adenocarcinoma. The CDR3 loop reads CSVEALQGSRTGELFF. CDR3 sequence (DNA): TGCAGCGTTGAAGCACTTCAGGGGTCGCGGACCGGGGAGCTGTTTTTT.